Below, one T cell receptor beta chain is given with its context. Its cognate antigen is unknown. The CDR3 is 13 residues long. Per the germline V gene, CDR1 is MNHEY and CDR2 is SVGAGI. V dropped 6 bases and J dropped 0 bases, with 8 bases sitting between them. These data are taken from a study of cytomegalovirus exposure and HLA in healthy donors. General study points: The study flagged 150 to 200 TCR beta chains as cytomegalovirus-associated.

TCRdb's copy holds only in-frame clones and misses some; the assay was immunoSEQ multiplex PCR. Altogether 110,000 to 150,000 clones are present, just under 85% being singletons, with the ten largest covering 1.4% to 1.5%. The chain has TRBV6-5 and TRBJ1-2, with D perhaps matching TRBD1 (5 bases). The sequence was obtained from a woman aged 25 to 39 in good health and CMV-seronegative. Source material: PBMCs. CDR3: CASSRQTNYGYTF. CDR3 nucleotides: TGTGCCAGCAGCCGACAGACTAACTATGGCTACACCTTC.